A selection of T cell receptor beta chains follows, all from one sample in a study of cytomegalovirus exposure and HLA in healthy donors. TCRdb keeps only in-frame clones here, not all; method: immunoSEQ multiplex PCR. The sample consists of approximately 190,000 clones, 81% of them appearing once. Sequenced sample: PBMCs. These TCRs come from a man aged 50-60 years in good health and CMV-seronegative. CDR3s include the opening cysteine and the closing phenylalanine or tryptophan. Fields, in order: J gene, D gene, clone size, V gene, CDR3 protein, CDR3 DNA. The D gene is left open where the match is weak. Clone size is not always given. Where it is, it says once, few, many or a class for expanded clones.

TRBJ2-2 TRBD1 - TRBV7-9 CASSPWTGGTGELFF TGTGCCAGCAGCCCTTGGACAGGGGGTACCGGGGAGCTGTTTTTT
TRBJ2-6 - - TRBV18 CASSPERGANVLTF TGTGCCAGCTCACCGGAGAGGGGGGCCAACGTCCTGACTTTC
TRBJ1-6 - once TRBV4-3 CASSPYTGPPEWPLHF TGCGCCAGCAGCCCCTATACAGGACCCCCTGAGTGGCCCCTCCACTTT
TRBJ2-7 TRBD1 - TRBV6-5 CASSPTGSYEQYF TGTGCCAGCAGTCCGACAGGGAGCTACGAGCAGTACTTC
TRBJ2-1 TRBD2 - TRBV27 CASSPNPPGLAGGRSEQFF TGTGCCAGCAGTCCCAACCCGCCGGGACTAGCGGGGGGGAGGAGTGAGCAGTTCTTC
TRBJ2-5 - - TRBV30 CAWTSGAIQETQYF TGTGCCTGGACCTCGGGAGCCATCCAAGAGACCCAGTACTTC
TRBJ2-1 - - TRBV2 CASSSSGQKLREQFF -
TRBJ1-1 - - TRBV21-1 CASPPRSTEAFF TGTGCCAGCCCTCCTCGGAGCACTGAAGCTTTCTTT
TRBJ1-4 - few TRBV6-5 CASSGERSNEKLFF TGTGCCAGCAGTGGCGAACGGAGTAATGAAAAACTGTTTTTT
TRBJ1-2 TRBD1 - TRBV14 CASSQHRGANYGYTF TGTGCCAGCAGCCAGCACAGGGGGGCGAACTATGGCTACACCTTC
TRBJ2-6 TRBD2 - TRBV6-1 CASSERGTRSSGANVLTF TGTGCCAGCAGTGAAAGGGGGACTAGGAGCTCTGGGGCCAACGTCCTGACTTTC
TRBJ1-5 - - TRBV28 CASSSQRPQHF TGTGCCAGCAGTTCCCAGCGGCCCCAGCATTTT
TRBJ2-7 - once TRBV7-9 CSSSFSDRTYEQYF TGTTCCAGCAGCTTCTCAGACAGAACCTACGAGCAGTACTTC
TRBJ2-5 - - TRBV5-1 CASSALGTQYF TGCGCCAGCAGCGCACTAGGGACCCAGTACTTC
TRBJ1-2 - once TRBV9 CASSVGPGTNYGYTF TGTGCCAGCAGCGTAGGTCCGGGAACCAACTATGGCTACACCTTC
TRBJ1-5 - - TRBV5-6 CASTETGSNQPQHF TGTGCCAGCACAGAAACAGGGAGTAATCAGCCCCAGCATTTT
TRBJ1-1 - - TRBV2 CASRVQENTEAFF TGTGCCAGCAGGGTACAGGAGAACACTGAAGCTTTCTTT
TRBJ2-2 - - TRBV13 CASSPGHPTNTGELFF TGTGCCAGCAGCCCGGGACATCCTACGAACACCGGGGAGCTGTTTTTT
TRBJ1-1 TRBD1 - TRBV9 CASSAPGTVNTEAFF TGTGCCAGCAGCGCCCCCGGGACAGTGAACACTGAAGCTTTCTTT
TRBJ2-7 - - TRBV2 CASSSRVAYEQYF TGTGCCAGCAGTTCCAGGGTTGCGTACGAGCAGTACTTC
TRBJ2-7 - - TRBV15 CATSREKGETYEQYF TGTGCCACCAGCAGAGAGAAAGGGGAAACCTACGAGCAGTACTTC
TRBJ1-5 - - TRBV5-1 CASRLELNQPQHF TGCGCCAGCAGATTGGAATTAAATCAGCCCCAGCATTTT
TRBJ2-3 - - TRBV19 CASSIDPRESQYF TGTGCCAGTAGTATAGATCCGAGGGAATCGCAGTATTTT
TRBJ1-1 TRBD1 - TRBV25-1 CASSVLGTGAEAFF TGTGCCAGCAGTGTATTAGGGACAGGCGCTGAAGCTTTCTTT
TRBJ2-1 TRBD2 once TRBV7-9 CASSLGTSGDDEQFF TGTGCCAGCAGCCTAGGGACTAGCGGGGACGATGAGCAGTTCTTC
TRBJ2-2 - - TRBV10-1 CASRPDNANTGELFF TGCGCCAGCAGACCGGACAACGCGAACACCGGGGAGCTGTTTTTT
TRBJ2-6 TRBD1 - TRBV27 CASSPRLGQGVSGANVLTF TGTGCCAGCAGTCCCCGCCTGGGGCAGGGGGTCTCTGGGGCCAACGTCCTGACTTTC
TRBJ2-3 - - TRBV11-2 CASSFTGVGTDTQYF TGTGCCAGCAGCTTTACAGGAGTGGGCACAGATACGCAGTATTTT
TRBJ2-1 TRBD1 - TRBV6-6 CASSVQGNEQFF TGTGCCAGCAGTGTACAGGGGAATGAGCAGTTCTTC
TRBJ2-2 TRBD1 once TRBV11-1 CASSSTGVDTGELFF TGTGCCAGCAGTAGTACAGGGGTGGACACCGGGGAGCTGTTTTTT
TRBJ2-7 TRBD2 - TRBV6-1 CATYGTRVHEQYF TGTGCCACCTACGGGACTAGGGTTCACGAGCAGTACTTC
TRBJ1-1 - - TRBV9 CASSVAGVTANTEAFF TGTGCCAGCAGCGTAGCGGGGGTAACGGCGAACACTGAAGCTTTCTTT
TRBJ1-5 - - TRBV6-1 CASSDSHSNQPQHF TGTGCCAGCAGTGACAGTCATAGCAATCAGCCCCAGCATTTT
TRBJ1-5 TRBD1 - TRBV25-1 CASSAQGAGQPQHF TGTGCCAGCAGCGCCCAGGGGGCTGGTCAGCCCCAGCATTTT
TRBJ1-3 TRBD1 - TRBV19 CAIGQGSSGNTIYF TGTGCCATCGGACAGGGAAGCTCTGGAAACACCATATATTTT
TRBJ2-4 - - TRBV29-1 CSVEGTAGYIQYF TGCAGCGTTGAAGGGACTGCTGGGTACATTCAGTACTTC
TRBJ1-2 - - TRBV4-1 CASSQFGRGGGYTF TGCGCCAGCAGCCAATTCGGCAGGGGTGGTGGCTACACCTTC
TRBJ2-3 TRBD1 - TRBV7-6 CASSLVHFQRQGLDTQYF TGTGCCAGCAGCTTGGTTCACTTTCAGCGACAGGGGTTGGATACGCAGTATTTT
TRBJ2-2 TRBD2 - TRBV6-6 CATRLAGGLTGELFF TGTGCCACCAGACTAGCGGGGGGCCTCACCGGGGAGCTGTTTTTT
TRBJ2-2 - - TRBV5-1 CASSPTGNTGELFF TGCGCCAGCAGCCCGACAGGGAACACCGGGGAGCTGTTTTTT
TRBJ1-2 TRBD1 - TRBV15 CATSSWDSADYGYTF TGTGCCACCAGCAGTTGGGACAGTGCGGACTATGGCTACACCTTC
TRBJ2-1 TRBD2 - TRBV5-6 CASSSYSGGALNEQFF TGTGCCAGCAGCTCGTATAGCGGGGGGGCCCTCAATGAGCAGTTCTTC
TRBJ2-5 - - TRBV11-2 CASSLGREETQYF TGTGCCAGCAGCTTAGGTCGGGAAGAGACCCAGTACTTC